The 4 T cell receptor beta chains below were found in one sample sequenced in a study of vaccination effects on CD4 cells after COVID-19. After expansion with viral peptide pools in the ViraFEST assay, antigen-specific CD4+ T cells were sequenced. Cultured cells yielded isolated CD4+ T cells after more than nine days. By PCR, the person was confirmed to have had SARS-CoV-2 infection between March and December 2020. TCRdb's copy holds only in-frame clones and misses some; the assay was immunoSEQ multiplex PCR. The table shows around 37,000 clones, with 73% occurring only once. The antigens for these receptors are not known. The sample consisted of CD4+ T cells from PBMCs cultured with a peptide pool, taken before COVID-19 vaccination. These receptors originate from a human donor who had a prior SARS-CoV-2 infection.

The V and J genes are TRBV7-9 and TRBJ2-3; tentatively, D is TRBD2 (6 bases). The CDR3 is made up of 15 amino acids. CDR1 is SEHNR, CDR2 FQNEAQ, per germline (reference sequence). The germline V and J ends were trimmed by 2 bases and 1 base, with 10 bases remaining between them. CDR3 sequence (DNA): TGTGCCAGCAGCTTATCACTAGCCGGCACAGATACGCAGTATTTT. Amino acids: CASSLSLAGTDTQYF.

This chain joins TRBV29-1 and TRBJ2-1, with 9 bases matching TRBD1. Germline CDR1 is SQVTM and CDR2 is ANQGSEA. J lost 7 bases, V lost 6 bases, and 7 bases had no gene match. The CDR3 runs to 13 residues. CDR3 in amino acids: CSVQRTGDNEQFF. The CDR3 coding sequence is TGCAGCGTCCAAAGGACAGGGGATAATGAGCAGTTCTTC.

There are a few counts of this clone. The chain has TRBV4-3 and TRBJ2-7; 10 nucleotides align to TRBD2. The CDR3 sequence is 15 residues long. The junction had 7 bases not matched to a gene; V was cut back by 6 bases and J by 2 bases. CDR1 and CDR2 (germline): LGHNA, YSLEER. CDR3 nucleotide sequence: TGCGCCAGCAGGCAACTAGCGGGGCCTACCTACGAGCAGTACTTC. It encodes CASRQLAGPTYEQYF.

This clone was observed a few times. This chain links TRBV7-9 with TRBJ2-3; D unclear. CDR3 length equals 12 residues. Germline V gives CDR1 SEHNR, CDR2 FQNEAQ (reference sequence). V was trimmed by 5 bases and J by 0 bases, leaving 3 bases between them. CDR3 protein: CASSPSTDTQYF. The CDR3 region has the DNA TGTGCCAGCAGCCCAAGCACAGATACGCAGTATTTT.